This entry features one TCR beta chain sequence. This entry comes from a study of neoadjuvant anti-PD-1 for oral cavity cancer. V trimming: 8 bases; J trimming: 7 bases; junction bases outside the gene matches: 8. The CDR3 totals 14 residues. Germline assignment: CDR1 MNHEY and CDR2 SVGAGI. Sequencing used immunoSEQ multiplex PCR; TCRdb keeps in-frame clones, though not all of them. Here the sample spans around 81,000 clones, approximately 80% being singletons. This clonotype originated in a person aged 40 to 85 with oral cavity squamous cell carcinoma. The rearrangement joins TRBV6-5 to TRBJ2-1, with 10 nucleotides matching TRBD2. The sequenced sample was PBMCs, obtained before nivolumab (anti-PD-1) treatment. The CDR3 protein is CASRLAGAVNEQFF. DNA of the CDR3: TGTGCCAGCCGTCTAGCGGGAGCGGTAAATGAGCAGTTCTTC.